This TCR beta chain derives from a study of blood T cell repertoires in COVID-19. Study-level background: Samples taken during acute and convalescent COVID-19 were collected in the United States, Italy and Spain. PBMCs, B-cell-depleted T cells, or T cells provided the cDNA or gDNA that made up the material.

This CDR3 comprises 13 residues. V gave up 6 bases and J gave up 7 bases; unmatched junction bases: 4. Germline-derived CDR1 and CDR2 are SQVTM and ANQGSEA. On this clone: The same CDR3 is also encoded by other DNA sequences in this sample.

Authors' data handling: From reference gene primer amplification, estimates of nucleated cell counts were derived. Produced via immunoSEQ multiplex PCR; TCRdb's table is partial and in-frame only. That table is the source of V, J and clone size, and D and trimming were worked out from the DNA. The top ten clones hold approximately 2.9% of a sample with tens of thousands of clones, roughly 87% of them seen once. Sequenced sample: peripheral blood. The chain uses TRBV29-1 and TRBJ2-1; 12 nucleotides match TRBD2. The receptor was derived from a woman in her forties or fifties with active or convalescent COVID-19. The CDR3 reads CSVPSGGANEQFF. The CDR3, as DNA: TGCAGCGTCCCTAGCGGGGGGGCAAATGAGCAGTTCTTC.